A single sample gave rise to the 4 T cell receptor beta chains below, sequenced in a study of breast tumors, draining lymph nodes, adjacent tissues. MiXCR, run by TCRdb on the multiplex PCR reads, gives a single entry per CDR3 protein. The sample has 250,000 or so distinct CDR3 sequences, 30% to 35% seen once. The lymph nodes were axillary draining lymph nodes from breast cancer patients. The sample consisted of axillary lymph node tissue. The receptors shown here come from a female donor with breast cancer. Some clones in this sample may be carry-over from other donors' samples.

Here the CDR3 reads CASSVRIPYNEKLFF. The CDR3 nucleotides are TGTGCCAGCAGTGTTCGGATCCCCTACAATGAAAAACTGTTTTTT. The J gene is TRBJ1-4, the V gene TRBV2; D is unresolved. V was cut by 4 bases and J by 5 bases, with 14 bases left in between. CDR3 size: 15 residues. Germline lookup yields CDR1 SNHLY and CDR2 FYNNEI. Full variable domain (missing parts from reference TRBV2 and TRBJ1-4): EPEVTQTPSHQVTQMGQEVILRCVPISNHLYFYWYRQILGQKVEFLVSFYNNEISEKSEIFDDQFSVERPDGSNFTLKIRSTKLEDSAMYFCASSVRIPYNEKLFFGSGTQLSVL.

This clonotype appeared many times. Written as DNA, the CDR3 is TGTGCCAGCAGCTTGCCCTTCGAAGGGTCGGACTATGGCTACACCTTC. Translated, it gives CASSLPFEGSDYGYTF. The V call is TRBV5-8, the J call TRBJ1-2; the D is unclear. CDR3 length: 16 residues. V lost 1 base, J lost 3 bases, and 16 bases lay in between. The V gene's germline CDR1 is SGHTS and CDR2 YDEGEE.

In regard to this clonotype: An end of the junction differs from the germline gene, which may be a read error. J is TRBJ1-2 and V is TRBV27, with 8 positions matching TRBD1. This CDR3 is 12 amino acids long. Per the germline V gene, CDR1 is MNHEY and CDR2 is SMNVEV (reference sequence). Written as DNA, the CDR3 is TGTGCCAACAGTAGGACAGGGAAGGGCTACACCTTC. It is translated as CANSRTGKGYTF.

This clonotype was seen many times. V usage is TRBV7-6 and J usage is TRBJ2-3; 10 bases fit TRBD2. The germline gives CDR1 SGHVS, CDR2 FNYEAQ. The CDR3 contains 18 residues. The V and J ends lost 1 base and 6 bases, in that order; junction bases with no gene match: 13. CDR3 bases: TGTGCCAGCAGCTTAGGGGTAGCGGGAGGTGTGGTCGCGGATACGCAGTATTTT. This gives the protein CASSLGVAGGVVADTQYF.